This TCR beta chain is from a study of cytomegalovirus exposure and HLA in healthy donors. The donors, nominally healthy at sampling, likely had unrecorded immune exposures. This clone was seen a handful of times. Its antigen is undetermined. Overall study findings and caveats: Evidence from a later analysis indicated that most CMV-associated TCR beta chains looked HLA-restricted. Cytomegalovirus association was assigned to approximately 180 TCR beta chains. Analyses of presence/absence relied on an assumption of roughly uniform sequencing depth across donors.

PCR was performed using 60 Vbeta and 13 Jbeta primers. Repertoires were generated with immunoSEQ multiplex PCR, while TCRdb's copy carries only in-frame clones and drops some. The data contain over 100,000 clones, 77% of them singletons. The germline V gene encodes CDR1 SGHVS and CDR2 FQNEAQ. V trimming: 3 bases; J trimming: 1 base; junction bases outside the gene matches: 3. CDR3 length: 16 residues. The clonotype was recovered from a male donor in good health and CMV-seropositive. The sample taken for sequencing was PBMCs. The rearrangement joins TRBV7-8 to TRBJ2-2, with 9 bases fitting TRBD2. CDR3 residues: CASSLLAGVNTGELFF. The CDR3 coding sequence is TGTGCCAGCAGCTTGTTAGCGGGGGTGAACACCGGGGAGCTGTTTTTT.